These 10 T cell receptor beta chains came from one sample sequenced in a study of Ad26.COV2.S vaccination and SARS-CoV-2 variants. Sequenced by immunoSEQ multiplex PCR; TCRdb stores in-frame clones only, minus some. Here the sample spans about 390,000 clones, 80% to 90% being singletons. The treatment denotes: 19 received Ad26.COV2.S at low or high dose, single or two shots; 5 received placebo; per-sample allocation not given. Day 63 following the first vaccine or placebo injection was when the samples were taken. The input for sequencing was peripheral blood, taken in a trial of Ad26.COV2.S vaccine versus placebo. These receptors were obtained from a person between 18 and 60 years old who received the Ad26.COV2.S COVID-19 vaccine or a placebo.

The V gene is TRBV10-1, the J gene TRBJ2-2; D unresolved. Germline loops: CDR1 WNHNN, CDR2 SYGVQD (reference sequence). This CDR3 spans 14 amino acids. V was clipped by 0 bases and J by 7 bases, with 9 bases between them. This CDR3 is CASSESLWGGELFF. The CDR3 coding sequence is TGCGCCAGCAGTGAGTCGTTGTGGGGCGGGGAGCTGTTTTTT.

The chain links TRBV25-1 to TRBJ1-2, with TRBD1 matching 9 bases. The ends lost 2 bases at V and 8 bases at J; junction bases unmatched: 3. CDR3 length: 13 amino acids. Per the germline V gene, CDR1 is MGHDK and CDR2 is SYGVNS. CDR3 coding DNA: TGTGCCAGCAGTGAAGGGACAGGGCAAGGCTACACCTTC. It translates to CASSEGTGQGYTF.

The rearrangement uses TRBV4-1 and TRBJ2-1, with a possible D match to TRBD2 (5 bases). The CDR3 totals 16 residues. Germline V gives CDR1 MGHRA, CDR2 YSYEKL. The V end lost 2 bases, the J end lost 6 bases, and 17 bases lay between the germline ends. In nucleotides, the CDR3 is TGCGCCAGCAGCCAACCCGGACTGACTTTAAGCAATGAGCAGTTCTTC. This sequence encodes CASSQPGLTLSNEQFF.

This chain uses TRBV10-1 with TRBJ1-2; D not resolved. Germline assignment: CDR1 WNHNN and CDR2 SYGVQD (reference sequence). The CDR3 has 14 amino acids. The ends were cut back, 2 bases at V and 2 bases at J, with 9 bases in the middle. CDR3 loop: CASSEGGRNYGYTF. The CDR3 coding sequence is TGCGCCAGCAGTGAGGGCGGTAGGAACTATGGCTACACCTTC.

This clone was picked up a small number of times. The chain couples TRBV2 to TRBJ2-3; 11 positions match TRBD2. The CDR3 length is 17 residues. Trimming at V came to 1 base and at J to 3 bases, leaving 6 bases not matched to a gene. Germline lookup yields CDR1 SNHLY and CDR2 FYNNEI. The CDR3 here is CASSEGVSGGATDTQYF. For the CDR3, the DNA is TGTGCCAGCAGTGAAGGAGTTAGCGGGGGGGCGACAGATACGCAGTATTTT.

The chain is built from TRBV5-4 and TRBJ2-5, with 8 bases lining up with TRBD2. Trimming removed 6 bases from V and 4 bases from J; junction bases left unmatched: 11. The CDR3 runs to 15 residues. Germline V gene sequence: CDR1 SGHNT, CDR2 YYREEE (reference sequence). CDR3 sequence (DNA): TGTGCCAGCAACTCCGCGGGAGGCCCTCGAGAGACCCAGTACTTC. Translated, it gives CASNSAGGPRETQYF.

V usage is TRBV2 and J usage is TRBJ1-2; D is undetermined. The CDR3 sequence is 13 residues long. The germline V and J ends were trimmed by 5 bases and 8 bases, with 15 bases remaining between them. Germline CDR1 reads SNHLY; CDR2 reads FYNNEI. The CDR3 loop is CASSPGQANGYTF. DNA for the CDR3: TGTGCCAGCAGTCCGGGCCAAGCAAACGGCTACACCTTC.

The rearrangement links TRBV6-5 to TRBJ2-3; no firm D call. CDR3 length: 15 amino acids. Per the germline V gene, CDR1 is MNHEY and CDR2 is SVGAGI. Trimming removed 5 bases from V and 4 bases from J, with 16 bases in between. DNA for the CDR3: TGTGCCAGCAGTACGCATGTAGTGCCGGCAGATACGCAGTATTTT. Encoded protein: CASSTHVVPADTQYF.

This chain joins TRBV2 and TRBJ2-4; no clear D. The CDR3 spans 15 residues. The germline V gene has CDR1 SNHLY and CDR2 FYNNEI. V lost 4 bases and J 0 bases, leaving 10 bases between the germline ends. For the CDR3, the DNA is TGTGCCAGCAGTGGTGCCCCTCTAGCCAAAAACATTCAGTACTTC. It yields the protein CASSGAPLAKNIQYF.

The chain employs TRBV11-2 and TRBJ1-4; D unclear. CDR3 size: 16 residues. CDR1 and CDR2 from the germline V gene are SGHAT and FQNNGV. V lost 2 bases and J lost 3, with 13 bases in between. CDR3 residues: CASSLYLRGSNEKLFF. CDR3 nucleotides: TGTGCCAGCAGCTTATACCTACGGGGATCTAATGAAAAACTGTTTTTT.